Here is one T cell receptor (beta chain) with its context. With 5 bases clipped from V and 0 bases from J, the junction kept 5 bases outside the gene matches. This CDR3 is 15 amino acids long. Germline lookup yields CDR1 SEHNR and CDR2 FQNEAQ (reference sequence). The data were taken from a study of blood T cell repertoires in COVID-19. Across the study: The samples span acute and convalescent COVID-19 from the United States, Italy and Spain.

Clinical histories supplied by participants themselves formed the basis of cohort assignment. As handled by the study authors: Amplification with reference gene primers provided the estimates of nucleated cell counts. The data were produced by immunoSEQ multiplex PCR, yet TCRdb's version contains in-frame clones alone and is incomplete. The DNA gave D and trimming, while V, J and clone size come from that table. Among around 300,000 clones listed, under 90% were seen once. Sequencing used PBMCs or T cells enriched from blood (not recorded which). The rearrangement uses TRBV7-9 and TRBJ1-1; the match to TRBD1 covers 8 bases. This clonotype was sampled from a woman in her forties who had recovered from COVID-19. The CDR3 bases are TGTGCCAGCAGCCATCAGGGACAGGTGAACACTGAAGCTTTCTTT. Its protein product is CASSHQGQVNTEAFF. The complete variable domain, with remaining parts taken from reference TRBV7-9 and TRBJ1-1, reads DTGVSQNPRHKITKRGQNVTFRCDPISEHNRLYWYRQTLGQGPEFLTYFQNEAQLEKSRLLSDRFSAERPKGSFSTLEIQRTEQGDSAMYLCASSHQGQVNTEAFFGQGTRLTVV.